The rows below give T cell receptor beta chains drawn from one sample of a study of T cell responses to AZD1222 COVID-19 vaccine. Generated by immunoSEQ multiplex PCR, the TCRdb table keeps only in-frame clones and is missing some. The repertoire holds 25,000 to 35,000 clones, with roughly nine tenths as singletons. The source was peripheral blood, collected on day 0 of AZD1222 vaccination. The receptors shown here come from an adult in good health. CDR3s include the opening cysteine and the closing phenylalanine or tryptophan. D genes are given only for firm matches. Clone size is shown for a subset of rows, as once, few, many or a class of expanded clone.

d_call	v_call	j_call	clone_size	cdr3_aa	cdr3_nt
TRBD2	TRBV7-2	TRBJ2-7	few	CASSSGAGGTEQYF	TGTGCCAGCAGCTCCGGGGCGGGAGGGACCGAGCAGTACTTC
.	TRBV24-1	TRBJ1-6	.	CATSDLDAGINSPLHF	TGTGCCACCAGTGATTTGGACGCCGGTATAAATTCACCCCTCCACTTT
TRBD2	TRBV19	TRBJ2-1	.	CATSGEAGEQFF	TGTGCCACTAGCGGGGAGGCCGGTGAGCAGTTCTTC
TRBD1	TRBV6-5	TRBJ2-7	once	CASIRGGRSYEQYF	TGTGCCAGCATCCGAGGGGGCCGATCCTACGAGCAGTACTTC
.	TRBV5-1	TRBJ1-1	.	CASSLTGRISNTEAFF	TGCGCCAGCAGCTTGACTGGACGGATATCGAACACTGAAGCTTTCTTT
.	TRBV5-4	TRBJ2-2	.	CASSLAGRAGELFF	TGTGCCAGCAGCTTGGCGGGCCGCGCCGGGGAGCTGTTTTTT
.	TRBV2	TRBJ2-2	.	CAQKPSTGFTGELFF	TGTGCCCAGAAGCCCAGTACGGGGTTTACCGGGGAGCTGTTTTTT
TRBD2	TRBV19	TRBJ2-1	.	CASRSWLAGEGEQFF	TGTGCCAGTAGGAGCTGGCTAGCGGGAGAGGGTGAGCAGTTCTTC
.	TRBV7-9	TRBJ2-3	.	CASSRRPTDTQYF	TGTGCCAGCAGCCGTCGACCCACAGATACGCAGTATTTT
.	TRBV5-1	TRBJ1-3	.	CASRLLGGTLSGNTIYF	TGCGCCAGCAGACTACTGGGGGGGACCCTCTCTGGAAACACCATATATTTT
TRBD2	TRBV5-1	TRBJ2-3	.	CASSWTAGGITDTQYF	TGCGCCAGCAGCTGGACGGCGGGAGGGATCACAGATACGCAGTATTTT
TRBD1	TRBV19	TRBJ1-1	.	CASSGRTGGPTEAFF	TGTGCCAGTAGCGGAAGGACAGGGGGTCCTACTGAAGCTTTCTTT
TRBD1	TRBV11-2	TRBJ2-7	.	CASSRWDRTYEQYF	TGTGCCAGCAGCCGATGGGACAGAACTTACGAGCAGTACTTC
.	TRBV4-1	TRBJ1-6	.	CASSQGISFGSPLHF	TGCGCCAGCAGCCAAGGAATCTCCTTTGGCTCACCCCTCCACTTT
TRBD1	TRBV11-2	TRBJ2-5	.	CASSLAMGTEETQYF	TGTGCCAGCAGCTTAGCGATGGGGACAGAAGAGACCCAGTACTTC
.	TRBV29-1	TRBJ1-1	few	CSVHHGPKLPPMNTEAFF	TGCAGCGTCCATCACGGACCGAAACTCCCTCCCATGAACACTGAAGCTTTCTTT
TRBD1	TRBV19	TRBJ2-6	.	CASQPTGGASGANVLTF	TGTGCCAGCCAACCTACAGGGGGCGCATCTGGGGCCAACGTCCTGACTTTC
.	TRBV29-1	TRBJ2-1	.	CSADPGRGNEQFF	TGCAGCGCTGACCCGGGCCGGGGCAATGAGCAGTTCTTC
TRBD2	TRBV9	TRBJ2-3	.	CASSVDPVGLAQRGTDTQYF	TGTGCCAGCAGCGTAGATCCGGTCGGACTAGCTCAGAGGGGCACAGATACGCAGTATTTT
.	TRBV20-1	TRBJ2-5	.	CSARRGETQYF	TGCAGTGCTAGGCGAGGCGAGACCCAGTACTTC
.	TRBV14	TRBJ2-7	.	CASRHPPRSSAEQYF	TGTGCCAGCAGGCATCCCCCTCGTAGTAGCGCCGAGCAGTACTTC
TRBD1	TRBV27	TRBJ2-2	.	CASSWDRAGELFF	TGTGCCAGCAGTTGGGACAGGGCTGGGGAGCTGTTTTTT
TRBD2	TRBV5-1	TRBJ2-5	once	CASSRGAAGFQETQYF	TGCGCCAGCAGCCGCGGGGCAGCGGGGTTCCAAGAGACCCAGTACTTC
TRBD2	TRBV18	TRBJ2-7	.	CASSPSTGGSYEQYF	TGTGCCAGCTCACCATCAACGGGAGGTTCCTACGAGCAGTACTTC
.	TRBV7-2	TRBJ2-7	.	CASSPSYEQYF	TGTGCCAGCAGCCCGTCCTACGAGCAGTACTTC
TRBD1	TRBV14	TRBJ1-4	once	CASSHRQGFSEKLFF	TGTGCCAGCAGCCACCGACAGGGTTTCAGTGAAAAACTGTTTTTT
TRBD2	TRBV2	TRBJ2-1	.	CASSGTSGPNEQFF	TGTGCCAGCAGCGGGACTAGCGGCCCCAATGAGCAGTTCTTC